The following is a TCR beta chain sequence with its context. Its antigen is undetermined. This entry is derived from a study of OX40 agonist ivuxolimab in advanced cancers. Study details: Ivuxolimab, which patients received intravenously every 2 weeks, was dosed at 0.01 to 10 mg/kg. The study enrolled dose-escalation patients with hepatocellular carcinoma, melanoma, renal cell or head and neck cancer.

Notes on the study in general: At 0.1-3.0 mg/kg, partial responders had clonal expansion among the lowest observed. Relative to CD4+ cells, CD8+ T cells on average had more expanded clones.

The assay was immunoSEQ multiplex PCR, and TCRdb's table has in-frame clones only and misses some. Of 65,000 to 80,000 clones listed, about nine tenths were seen once; the top ten hold about 14%. This CDR3 comprises 15 residues. V was clipped by 3 bases and J by 2 bases, with 14 bases between them. CDR1 and CDR2 from the germline V gene are SGDLS and YYNGEE. This material consisted of CD4+ or CD8+ T cells sorted from blood, taken in a trial of the OX40 agonist ivuxolimab. This receptor was taken from an adult with an advanced solid tumor such as melanoma, head and neck, liver or kidney cancer. The rearrangement joins TRBV9 to TRBJ1-2; the D gene is possibly TRBD1 (6 bases). CDR3 sequence: CASSGRGGLNYGYTF. The CDR3 DNA follows: TGTGCCAGCAGCGGTCGCGGGGGGCTAAACTATGGCTACACCTTC.